One sample yielded the 18 T cell receptor beta chains listed below, sequenced in a study of blood T cell repertoires in COVID-19. Repertoires were generated with immunoSEQ multiplex PCR, while TCRdb's copy carries only in-frame clones and drops some. This table holds some 120,000 clones, roughly 83% found once. The sample taken for sequencing was peripheral blood. These receptors all come from a man in his thirties or forties with acute or convalescent COVID-19.

This chain connects TRBV4-3 to TRBJ1-2; D ambiguous. This CDR3 has 15 residues. The germline CDR1 and CDR2 sequences are LGHNA and YSLEER. V gave up 0 bases and J gave up 0 bases, with 8 bases separating them. The CDR3: CASSQDWYSNYGYTF. The CDR3 coding sequence is TGCGCCAGCAGCCAAGACTGGTACTCTAACTATGGCTACACCTTC.

The chain recombines TRBV13 with TRBJ2-1; 10 bases are shared with TRBD2. Germline-derived CDR1 and CDR2 are PRHDT and FYEKMQ (reference sequence). V gave up 4 bases and J gave up 4 bases; unmatched junction bases: 7. The CDR3 extends over 16 amino acids. The CDR3 DNA follows: TGTGCCAGCAGCTCAGAATCTAGCGGGAGTTACAATGAGCAGTTCTTC. The encoded protein is CASSSESSGSYNEQFF.

This rearrangement joins TRBV7-2 to TRBJ1-1; D remains unclear. V was shortened by 2 bases and J by 4 bases, with 14 bases between the two germline ends. In germline, CDR1 is SGHTA, CDR2 FQGNSA. CDR3 length: 15 residues. CDR3 sequence: CASSLMRGWGTEAFF. The CDR3 bases are TGTGCCAGCAGCTTAATGCGGGGATGGGGCACTGAAGCTTTCTTT.

This sequence joins TRBV27 and TRBJ2-7, with 8 nucleotides matching TRBD2. Germline CDR1 MNHEY, CDR2 SMNVEV (reference sequence). The CDR3 extends over 15 amino acids. V lost 2 bases to trimming and J lost 4 bases; unmatched junction nucleotides: 7. This CDR3 is CASSLAGGQIYEQYF. Written as DNA, the CDR3 is TGTGCCAGCAGTTTAGCGGGGGGACAAATTTACGAGCAGTACTTC.

This chain uses TRBV11-2 with TRBJ2-1, with 10 bases identical to TRBD2. CDR1 is SGHAT and CDR2 is FQNNGV in the germline V gene. V shed 6 bases, J shed 6 bases, and the junction held 8 bases outside the gene matches. The CDR3 is 15 amino acids. CDR3 bases: TGTGCCAGCAGACTTGGACTAGCGGAGATCAATGAGCAGTTCTTC. Residues: CASRLGLAEINEQFF.

The V gene is TRBV11-2, the J gene TRBJ1-3; TRBD1 matches at 7 bases. The CDR3 contains 15 residues. Looked up from germline, CDR1 is SGHAT and CDR2 is FQNNGV. V was pared by 5 bases and J by 0 bases, with 4 bases of the junction left unmatched. The CDR3 DNA reads as TGTGCCAGCAGCCGGACAGGTATCTCTGGAAACACCATATATTTT. It codes for CASSRTGISGNTIYF.

In the case of this clone: The junction does not match germline at one end; this may be a read error. V and J are TRBV7-7 and TRBJ2-7; 8 bases are shared with TRBD1. This CDR3 spans 13 amino acids. From germline, CDR1 is SSHAT and CDR2 FNYEAQ (reference sequence). The CDR3 here is CASSQDREREQYF. CDR3 sequence (DNA): TGTGCTAGCAGCCAGGACAGGGAACGCGAGCAGTACTTC.

This clone was counted a single time. V is TRBV6-4 and J is TRBJ2-2, with unresolved D. This CDR3 has 13 residues. Germline assignment: CDR1 MRHNA and CDR2 SNTAGT. The ends were cut back, 3 bases at V and 2 bases at J, with 4 bases in the middle. This chain's CDR3 is CASSDLNTGELFF. The CDR3 nucleotides read TGTGCCAGCAGTGATCTTAACACCGGGGAGCTGTTTTTT.

This chain joins TRBV3-1 (or the pseudogene TRBV3-2) and TRBJ2-2, with D perhaps matching TRBD2 (6 bases). V was shortened by 5 bases and J by 1 base, with 14 bases between the two germline ends. The CDR3 loop spans 16 amino acids. The germline V gene has CDR1 LGHDT and CDR2 YNNKEL (reference sequence). CDR3 coding DNA: TGTGCCAGCAGCTTCCGGGCGGGGTGGAACACCGGGGAGCTGTTTTTT. Its protein is CASSFRAGWNTGELFF.

The rearrangement joins TRBV19 to TRBJ1-1; 8 bases agree with TRBD1. Per germline, CDR1 LNHDA and CDR2 SQIVND (reference sequence). The CDR3 is 14 amino acids. The V gene end was trimmed by 4 bases and the J gene end by 2 bases; junction bases not matched to a gene: 3. The CDR3 protein is CASSTDRVNTEAFF. The DNA of the CDR3 is TGTGCCAGTAGTACGGACAGGGTAAACACTGAAGCTTTCTTT. Together with reference TRBV19 and TRBJ1-1, the CDR3 gives the full variable domain: DGGITQSPKYLFRKEGQNVTLSCEQNLNHDAMYWYRQDPGQGLRLIYYSQIVNDFQKGDIAEGYSVSREKKESFPLTVTSAQKNPTAFYLCASSTDRVNTEAFFGQGTRLTVV.

The V call is TRBV6-2 or TRBV6-3, the J call TRBJ2-1, with 12 bases aligning to TRBD2. The germline CDR1 and CDR2 sequences are MNHEY and SVGEGT. The CDR3 covers 17 residues. J lost 8 bases, V lost 4 bases, and 12 bases had no gene match. CDR3 nucleotides: TGTGCCAGCAGTTTGACCTCTAGCGGGGGGGCCTTTTATGAGCAGTTCTTC. Protein: CASSLTSSGGAFYEQFF.

Only a few counts were recorded for this clone. The gene calls are TRBV7-2 and TRBJ2-3, with TRBD2 identical over 10 bases. CDR1 is SGHTA and CDR2 is FQGNSA in the germline V gene. With 5 bases clipped from V and 5 bases from J, the junction kept 4 bases outside the gene matches. This CDR3 spans 14 amino acids. CDR3 loop: CASSLGLALDTQYF. The CDR3 nucleotides are TGTGCCAGCAGCCTGGGACTAGCGCTAGATACGCAGTATTTT.

Written as DNA, the CDR3 is TGTGCCAGCAACCAGGGACAGTTAACGAACACTGAAGCTTTCTTT. It specifies CASNQGQLTNTEAFF. The V gene is TRBV6-5, the J gene TRBJ1-1; 7 nucleotides line up with TRBD1. The CDR3 is 15 amino acids. Germline values: CDR1 MNHEY, CDR2 SVGAGI. Trimming took 7 bases from V and 1 from J; bases not matched to a gene: 9.

The J gene is TRBJ2-7, the V gene TRBV11-1; no firm D call. This CDR3 region has 14 residues. The germline gives CDR1 SGHAT, CDR2 FQDESV (reference sequence). V was shortened by 0 bases and J by 1 base, with 7 bases between the two germline ends. Here the CDR3 reads CASSLAGRSYEQYF. Written as DNA, the CDR3 is TGTGCCAGCAGCTTAGCGGGCAGATCCTACGAGCAGTACTTC.

The CDR3 region is CASSEGGAEAFF. DNA of the CDR3: TGTGCCAGCAGCGAAGGGGGGGCTGAAGCTTTCTTT. The chain employs TRBV13 and TRBJ1-1; the D gene is possibly TRBD1 (6 bases). The germline V gene has CDR1 PRHDT and CDR2 FYEKMQ (reference sequence). The CDR3 has 12 residues. Trimming shortened V by 5 bases and J by 6 bases, and 10 bases separated the two germline ends.

This clone came up a few times. The V and J genes are TRBV13 and TRBJ2-3, with 10 bases that match TRBD2. The CDR3 is 18 amino acids. The ends lost 1 base at V and 2 bases at J; junction bases unmatched: 9. Germline CDR1 reads PRHDT; CDR2 reads FYEKMQ (reference sequence). The DNA for the CDR3 is TGTGCCAGCAGCTTAGAAGCGGGAGGGCCAGGTTACACAGATACGCAGTATTTT. Translated, it gives CASSLEAGGPGYTDTQYF.

The J gene is TRBJ1-1, the V gene TRBV3-1 (or the pseudogene TRBV3-2); D is unresolved. The ends were cut back, 4 bases at V and 4 bases at J, with 16 bases in the middle. The CDR3 spans 15 residues. Germline V CDR1 and CDR2: LGHDT, YNNKEL (reference sequence). The CDR3 loop is CASSLPGVVGTEAFF. The CDR3 nucleotides read TGTGCCAGCAGCCTCCCAGGCGTCGTAGGCACTGAAGCTTTCTTT.

V usage is TRBV2 and J usage is TRBJ2-2; 8 bases agree with TRBD1. The germline V gene encodes CDR1 SNHLY and CDR2 FYNNEI. After removal of 6 bases from V and 1 base from J, the junction contained 7 bases not matched to a gene. CDR3 length: 16 residues. CDR3 loop: CASSLLTGENTGELFF. The CDR3 nucleotides are TGTGCCAGCAGCCTCTTGACAGGGGAGAACACCGGGGAGCTGTTTTTT.